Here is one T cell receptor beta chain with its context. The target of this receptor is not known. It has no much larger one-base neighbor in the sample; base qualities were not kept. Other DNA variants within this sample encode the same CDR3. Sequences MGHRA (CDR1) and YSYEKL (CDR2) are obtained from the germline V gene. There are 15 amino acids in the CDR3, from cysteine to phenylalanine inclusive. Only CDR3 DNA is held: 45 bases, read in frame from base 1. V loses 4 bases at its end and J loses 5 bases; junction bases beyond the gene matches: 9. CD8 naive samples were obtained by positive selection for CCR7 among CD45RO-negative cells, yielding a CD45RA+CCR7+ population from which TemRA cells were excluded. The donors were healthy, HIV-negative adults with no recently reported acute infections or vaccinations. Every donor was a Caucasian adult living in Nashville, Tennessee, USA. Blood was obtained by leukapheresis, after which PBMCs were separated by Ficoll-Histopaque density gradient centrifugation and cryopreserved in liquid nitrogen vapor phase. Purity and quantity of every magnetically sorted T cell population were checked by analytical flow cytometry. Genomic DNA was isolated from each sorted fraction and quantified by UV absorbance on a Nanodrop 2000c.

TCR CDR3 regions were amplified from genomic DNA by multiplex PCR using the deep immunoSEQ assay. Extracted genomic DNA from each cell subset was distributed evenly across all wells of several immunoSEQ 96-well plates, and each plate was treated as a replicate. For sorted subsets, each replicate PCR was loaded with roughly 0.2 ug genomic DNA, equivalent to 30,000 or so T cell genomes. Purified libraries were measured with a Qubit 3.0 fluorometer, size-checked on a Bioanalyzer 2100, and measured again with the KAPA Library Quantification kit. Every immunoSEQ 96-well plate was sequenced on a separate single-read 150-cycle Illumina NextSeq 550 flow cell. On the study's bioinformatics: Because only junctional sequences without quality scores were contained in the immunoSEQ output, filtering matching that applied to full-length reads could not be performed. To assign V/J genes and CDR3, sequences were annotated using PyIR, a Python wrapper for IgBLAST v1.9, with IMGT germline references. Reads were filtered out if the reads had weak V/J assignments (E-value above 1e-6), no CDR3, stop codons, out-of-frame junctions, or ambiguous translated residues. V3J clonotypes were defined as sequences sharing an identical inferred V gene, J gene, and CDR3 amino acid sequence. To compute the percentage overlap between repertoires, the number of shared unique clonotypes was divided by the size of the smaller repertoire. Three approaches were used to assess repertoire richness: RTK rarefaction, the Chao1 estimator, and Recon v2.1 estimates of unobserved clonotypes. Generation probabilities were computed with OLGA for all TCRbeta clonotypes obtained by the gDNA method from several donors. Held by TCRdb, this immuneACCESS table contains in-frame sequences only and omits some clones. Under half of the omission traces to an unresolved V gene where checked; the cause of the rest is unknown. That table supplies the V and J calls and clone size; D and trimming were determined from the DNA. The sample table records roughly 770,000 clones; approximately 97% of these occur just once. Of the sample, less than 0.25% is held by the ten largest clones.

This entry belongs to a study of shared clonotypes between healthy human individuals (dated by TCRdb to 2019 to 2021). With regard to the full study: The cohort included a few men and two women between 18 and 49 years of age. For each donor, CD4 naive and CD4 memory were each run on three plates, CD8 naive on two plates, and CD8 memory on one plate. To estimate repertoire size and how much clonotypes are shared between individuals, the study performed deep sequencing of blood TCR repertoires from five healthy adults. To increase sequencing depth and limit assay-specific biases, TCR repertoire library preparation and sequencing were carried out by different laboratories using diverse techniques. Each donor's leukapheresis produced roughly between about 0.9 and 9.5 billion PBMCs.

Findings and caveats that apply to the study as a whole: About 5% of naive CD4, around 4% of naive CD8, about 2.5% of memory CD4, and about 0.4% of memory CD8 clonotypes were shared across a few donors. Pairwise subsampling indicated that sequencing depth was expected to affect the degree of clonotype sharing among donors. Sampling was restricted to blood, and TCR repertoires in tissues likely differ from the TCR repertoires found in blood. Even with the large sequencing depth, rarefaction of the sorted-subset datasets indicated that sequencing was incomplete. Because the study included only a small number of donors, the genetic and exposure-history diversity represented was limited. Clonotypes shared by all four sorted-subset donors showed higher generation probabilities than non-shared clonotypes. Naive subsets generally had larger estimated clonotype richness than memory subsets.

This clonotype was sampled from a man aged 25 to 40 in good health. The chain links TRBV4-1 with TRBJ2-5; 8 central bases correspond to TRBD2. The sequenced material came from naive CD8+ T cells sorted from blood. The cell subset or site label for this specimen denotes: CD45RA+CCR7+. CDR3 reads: CASSPLGLAPETQYF. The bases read TGCGCCAGCAGCCCCCTCGGACTAGCACCGGAGACCCAGTACTTC.